This T cell receptor beta chain was observed in a study of T cell responses to AZD1222 COVID-19 vaccine. Germline-derived CDR1 and CDR2 are SGHTA and FQGTGA. V was trimmed by 10 bases and J by 1 base, leaving 19 bases between them. The CDR3 is 15 residues long. This table comes from immunoSEQ multiplex PCR, and its TCRdb copy is limited to in-frame clones, with some not included. The table has about 180,000 clones, 94% seen once. The source material was peripheral blood, sampled 28 days after the second AZD1222 dose. This chain connects TRBV7-3 to TRBJ1-2, with D possibly matching TRBD1 (5 bases). The receptor was isolated from an adult who received the AZD1222 COVID-19 vaccine. Written as DNA, the CDR3 is TGTGCCACACCTCGCACCAGGGCGGGTAACTATGGCTACACCTTC. Translation gives CATPRTRAGNYGYTF. Full variable domain (missing parts from reference TRBV7-3 and TRBJ1-2): GAGVSQTPSNKVTEKGKYVELRCDPISGHTALYWYRQSLGQGPEFLIYFQGTGAADDSGLPNDRFFAVRPEGSVSTLKIQRTERGDSAVYLCATPRTRAGNYGYTFGSGTRLTVV.